This T cell receptor beta chain is drawn from a study of CD8 T cells in ankylosing spondylitis. V lost 5 bases, J lost 8 bases, and 21 bases lay in between. Looked up from germline, CDR1 is DFQATT and CDR2 is SNEGSKA (reference sequence). The CDR3 is 14 residues long. Researchers built TCR beta libraries using quantitative 5'-RACE with molecular barcodes. One entry per CDR3 protein results from TCRdb running MiXCR on the 5' RACE reads. Of around 130,000 distinct CDR3 sequences detected, approximately 15% appear once; the ten largest clones hold 2.5% to 3%. This clonotype was recorded at least ten times. Its antigen is as yet unknown. The study's findings and limits: From matched ankylosing spondylitis synovial fluid, disease-linked clones were reportedly recovered at significantly enriched levels.

The rearrangement links TRBV20-1 to TRBJ1-2; D ambiguous. Sequencing was done on a sample of blood, either unsorted or a sorted T cell fraction (not recorded which). The receptor was derived from a female donor with ankylosing spondylitis or in good health (not recorded which). Written as DNA, the CDR3 is TGCAGTGCTCCACTCCTCATCCGGACGGGAGGCTACACCTTC. Its protein is CSAPLLIRTGGYTF.